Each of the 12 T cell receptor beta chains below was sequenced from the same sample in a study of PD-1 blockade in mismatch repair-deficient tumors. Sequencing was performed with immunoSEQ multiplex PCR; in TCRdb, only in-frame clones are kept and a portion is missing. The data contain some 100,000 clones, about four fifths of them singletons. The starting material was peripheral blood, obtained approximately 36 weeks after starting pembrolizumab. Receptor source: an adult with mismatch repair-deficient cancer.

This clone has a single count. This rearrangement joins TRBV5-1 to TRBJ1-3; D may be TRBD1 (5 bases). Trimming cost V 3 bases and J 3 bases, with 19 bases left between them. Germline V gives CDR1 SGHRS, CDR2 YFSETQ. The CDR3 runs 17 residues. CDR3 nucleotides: TGCGCCAGCAGCTCTAATGCGGGGCGCGGAGGTGGAAACACCATATATTTT. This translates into CASSSNAGRGGGNTIYF.

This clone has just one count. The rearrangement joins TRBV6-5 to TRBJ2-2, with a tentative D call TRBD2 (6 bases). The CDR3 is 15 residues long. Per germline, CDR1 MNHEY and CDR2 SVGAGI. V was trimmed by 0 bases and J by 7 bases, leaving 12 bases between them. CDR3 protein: CASSYSGSGGGELFF. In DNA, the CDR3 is TGTGCCAGCAGTTACTCGGGATCCGGGGGCGGGGAGCTGTTTTTT.

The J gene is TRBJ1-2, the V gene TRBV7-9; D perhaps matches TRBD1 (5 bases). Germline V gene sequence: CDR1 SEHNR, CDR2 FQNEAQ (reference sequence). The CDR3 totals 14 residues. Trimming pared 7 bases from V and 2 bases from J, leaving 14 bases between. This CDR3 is CASTPVGENYGYTF. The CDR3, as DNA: TGTGCCAGCACCCCGGTAGGGGAGAACTATGGCTACACCTTC. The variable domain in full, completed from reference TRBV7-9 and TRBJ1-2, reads DTGVSQNPRHKITKRGQNVTFRCDPISEHNRLYWYRQTLGQGPEFLTYFQNEAQLEKSRLLSDRFSAERPKGSFSTLEIQRTEQGDSAMYLCASTPVGENYGYTFGSGTRLTVV.

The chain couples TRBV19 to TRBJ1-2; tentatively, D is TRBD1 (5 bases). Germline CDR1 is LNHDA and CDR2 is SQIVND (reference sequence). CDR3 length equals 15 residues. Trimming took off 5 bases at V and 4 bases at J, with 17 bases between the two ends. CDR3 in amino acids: CASSFRDAQIYGYTF. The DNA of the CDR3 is TGTGCCAGTAGTTTCCGGGACGCACAGATCTATGGCTACACCTTC.

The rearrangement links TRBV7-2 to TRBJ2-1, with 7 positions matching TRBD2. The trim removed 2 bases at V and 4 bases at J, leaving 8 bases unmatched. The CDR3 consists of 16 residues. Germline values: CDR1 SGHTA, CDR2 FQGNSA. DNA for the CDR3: TGTGCCAGCAGCTTACGGGGAGGGGCGTATTACAATGAGCAGTTCTTC. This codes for CASSLRGGAYYNEQFF.

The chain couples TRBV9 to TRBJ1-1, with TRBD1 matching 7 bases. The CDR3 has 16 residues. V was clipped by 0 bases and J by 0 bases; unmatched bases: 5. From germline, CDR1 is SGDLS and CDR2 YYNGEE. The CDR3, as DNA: TGTGCCAGCAGCGTAGGGGCAGGGGGAGTGAACACTGAAGCTTTCTTT. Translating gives CASSVGAGGVNTEAFF.

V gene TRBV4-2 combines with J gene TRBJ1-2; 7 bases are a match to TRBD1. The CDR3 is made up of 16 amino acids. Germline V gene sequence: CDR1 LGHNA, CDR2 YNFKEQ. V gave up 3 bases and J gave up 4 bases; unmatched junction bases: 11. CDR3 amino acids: CASSQVTGEVGYGYTF. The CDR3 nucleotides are TGTGCCAGCAGCCAGGTTACAGGGGAAGTAGGCTATGGCTACACCTTC.

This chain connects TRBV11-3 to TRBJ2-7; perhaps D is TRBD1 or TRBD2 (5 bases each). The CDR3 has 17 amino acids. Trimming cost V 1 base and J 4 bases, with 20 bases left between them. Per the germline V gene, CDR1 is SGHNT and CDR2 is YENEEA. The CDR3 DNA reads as TGTGCCAGCAGCTTAGCCGAACGTGGCCCGGGGCATTACGAGCAGTACTTC. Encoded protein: CASSLAERGPGHYEQYF.

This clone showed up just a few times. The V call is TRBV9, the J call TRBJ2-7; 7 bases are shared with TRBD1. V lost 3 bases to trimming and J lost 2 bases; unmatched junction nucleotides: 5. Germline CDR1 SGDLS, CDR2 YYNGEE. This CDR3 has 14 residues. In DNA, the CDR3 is TGTGCCAGCAGCGCCAGAACAGGGGCCTACGAGCAGTACTTC. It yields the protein CASSARTGAYEQYF.

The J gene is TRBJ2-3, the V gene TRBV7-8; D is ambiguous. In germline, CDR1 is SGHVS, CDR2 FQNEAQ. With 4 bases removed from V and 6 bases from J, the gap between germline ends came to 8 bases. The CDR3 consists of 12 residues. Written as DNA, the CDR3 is TGTGCCAGCAGCTATGATGGGGATACGCAGTATTTT. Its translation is CASSYDGDTQYF.

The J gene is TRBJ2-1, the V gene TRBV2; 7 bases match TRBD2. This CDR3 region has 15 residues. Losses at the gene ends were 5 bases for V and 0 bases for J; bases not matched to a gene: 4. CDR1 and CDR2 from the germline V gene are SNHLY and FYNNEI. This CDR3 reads CASSFSSGSYNEQFF. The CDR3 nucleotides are TGTGCCAGCAGTTTTTCTAGCGGCTCCTACAATGAGCAGTTCTTC.

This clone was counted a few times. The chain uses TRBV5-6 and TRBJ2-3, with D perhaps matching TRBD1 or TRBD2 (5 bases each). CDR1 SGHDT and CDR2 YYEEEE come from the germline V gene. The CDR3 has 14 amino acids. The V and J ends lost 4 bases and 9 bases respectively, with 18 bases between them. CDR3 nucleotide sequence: TGTGCCAGCAGCCCTAGCAGGGTGTCCGAAACGCAGTATTTT. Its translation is CASSPSRVSETQYF.